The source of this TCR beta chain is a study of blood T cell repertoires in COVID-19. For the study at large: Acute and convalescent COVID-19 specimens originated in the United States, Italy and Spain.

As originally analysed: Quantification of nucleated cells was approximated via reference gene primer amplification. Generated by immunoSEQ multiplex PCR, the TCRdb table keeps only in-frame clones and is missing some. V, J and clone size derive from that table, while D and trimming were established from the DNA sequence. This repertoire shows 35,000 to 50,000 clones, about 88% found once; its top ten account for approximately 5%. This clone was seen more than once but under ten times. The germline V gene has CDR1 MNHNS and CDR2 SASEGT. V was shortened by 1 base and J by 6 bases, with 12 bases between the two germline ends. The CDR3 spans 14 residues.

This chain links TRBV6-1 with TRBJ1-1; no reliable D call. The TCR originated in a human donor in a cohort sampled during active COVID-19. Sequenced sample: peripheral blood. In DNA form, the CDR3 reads TGTGCCAGCAGTGAAGTCGATGGGGAGTCTGAAGCTTTCTTT. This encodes CASSEVDGESEAFF.